This T cell receptor (beta chain) was retrieved from a study of blood T cell repertoires in COVID-19. Overall study context: Some COVID-19 samples were acute and others convalescent; all came from the United States, Italy and Spain. In each case, the material was cDNA or gDNA derived from T cells, B-cell-depleted T cells, or PBMCs.

Original handling: Reference gene primers were amplified, and this amplification served to estimate nucleated cell counts. TCRdb's copy holds only in-frame clones and misses some; the assay was immunoSEQ multiplex PCR. That table is the source of V, J and clone size, and D and trimming were worked out from the DNA. The sample lists about 65,000 clones; under 95% were seen once. Germline CDR1 reads SGHAT; CDR2 reads FQNNGV. Trimming took off 5 bases at V and 2 bases at J, with 12 bases between the two ends. The CDR3 is 14 residues long. This chain uses TRBV11-2 with TRBJ2-5; D gene ambiguous. Specimen: peripheral blood. This sequence originates from a man between 65 and 85 years old with active COVID-19. CDR3 protein: CASSLGSLQETQYF. CDR3 in DNA: TGTGCCAGCAGCCTAGGAAGCCTACAAGAGACCCAGTACTTC. The whole variable domain, remainder taken from reference TRBV11-2 and TRBJ2-5, is EAGVAQSPRYKIIEKRQSVAFWCNPISGHATLYWYQQILGQGPKLLIQFQNNGVVDDSQLPKDRFSAERLKGVDSTLKIQPAKLEDSAVYLCASSLGSLQETQYFGPGTRLLVL.